This passage covers 18 T cell receptor beta chains from one sample sequenced in a study of blood T cell repertoires in COVID-19. Assay: immunoSEQ multiplex PCR; the TCRdb copy retains only in-frame clones and omits some. The sample includes around 430,000 clones, approximately 90% seen only once; the top ten take roughly 9.4%. Source material: PBMCs or T cells enriched from blood (not recorded which). These receptors were collected from a woman in her forties or fifties who had recovered from COVID-19.

The rearrangement links TRBV28 to TRBJ1-1, with D possibly matching TRBD1 (6 bases). Per the germline V gene, CDR1 is MDHEN and CDR2 is SYDVKM. This CDR3 has 13 amino acids. V lost 11 bases to trimming and J lost 8 bases, with 21 bases between them. The CDR3 sequence is CAAADYRAGEAFF. The CDR3, as DNA: TGTGCCGCGGCGGATTACAGGGCCGGGGAAGCTTTCTTT.

The rearrangement links TRBV6-5 to TRBJ1-1, with a tentative D call TRBD1 (6 bases). Trimming removed 8 bases from V and 0 bases from J, with 13 bases in between. Germline V gene lookup returns CDR1 MNHEY and CDR2 SVGAGI. CDR3 length equals 14 residues. The CDR3 DNA reads as TGTGCCAGCCGACACGAGGGGGTGAACACTGAAGCTTTCTTT. It specifies CASRHEGVNTEAFF.

This rearrangement joins TRBV14 to TRBJ1-2; 8 bases map to TRBD1. Germline CDR1 reads SGHDN; CDR2 reads FVKESK. The CDR3 has 14 amino acids. V dropped 4 bases and J dropped 3; count of bases not matched to a gene: 4. For the CDR3, the DNA is TGTGCCAGCAGCCTCCGGGACAGGTACTATGGCTACACCTTC. Protein: CASSLRDRYYGYTF.

This clone was seen a single time. The chain links TRBV7-6 to TRBJ2-7, with TRBD2 matching over 8 bases. Per germline, CDR1 SGHVS and CDR2 FNYEAQ. V lost 1 base and J lost 4; bases outside the gene matches: 6. The CDR3 length is 15 residues. The DNA of the CDR3 is TGTGCCAGCAGCTTAGGAGCGGGGGCCGTGTACGAGCAGTACTTC. Amino acid sequence: CASSLGAGAVYEQYF.

Of note for this clone: One base away lies a much larger clone, so this may be a sequencing read error. This rearrangement joins TRBV28 to TRBJ2-3; no firm D call. Germline V gene sequence: CDR1 MDHEN, CDR2 SYDVKM. With 4 bases removed from V and 0 bases from J, the gap between germline ends came to 8 bases. The CDR3 runs to 14 residues. CDR3 protein: CASSSPTSTDTQYF. The CDR3 bases are TGTGCCAGCAGTTCCCCGACTAGCACAGATACGCAGTATTTT.

The chain carries TRBV10-3 and TRBJ2-3, with 9 bases aligning to TRBD2. V was pared by 8 bases and J by 2 bases, with 5 bases of the junction left unmatched. This CDR3 has 14 residues. Germline-derived CDR1 and CDR2 are ENHRY and SYGVKD. The CDR3 nucleotides read TGTGCCATCGAAGCGGGGGGAACCACAGATACGCAGTATTTT. Its translation is CAIEAGGTTDTQYF.

This clone was recorded only once. V is TRBV13 and J is TRBJ2-5, with TRBD2 matching 7 bases. Germline CDR1 PRHDT, CDR2 FYEKMQ (reference sequence). CDR3 length equals 17 residues. Trimming took 0 bases from V and 5 from J; bases not matched to a gene: 12. CDR3 sequence reads: CASSLGRGGKSMETQYF. In nucleotides, the CDR3 is TGTGCCAGCAGCTTAGGCCGCGGGGGTAAAAGTATGGAGACCCAGTACTTC.

CDR3 sequence (DNA): TGTGCCAGCAGTTTATCTAGCGGGGAGACCCAGTACTTC. It specifies CASSLSSGETQYF. The chain is built from TRBV27 and TRBJ2-5; 7 bases align to TRBD2. This CDR3 has 13 residues. The ends lost 0 bases at V and 5 bases at J; junction bases unmatched: 0. From germline, CDR1 is MNHEY and CDR2 SMNVEV (reference sequence).

The J gene is TRBJ1-2, the V gene TRBV19, with D uncertain. The CDR3 is made up of 15 amino acids. Germline CDR1 is LNHDA and CDR2 is SQIVND (reference sequence). V lost 3 bases and J 3 bases, leaving 14 bases between the germline ends. The CDR3 protein is CASSMELEIHYGYTF. The CDR3 coding sequence is TGTGCCAGTAGTATGGAGCTTGAAATCCACTATGGCTACACCTTC.

This sequence joins TRBV19 and TRBJ1-1; a weak D match, TRBD1 (5 bases). Germline loops: CDR1 LNHDA, CDR2 SQIVND (reference sequence). The CDR3 loop spans 14 amino acids. Trimming took 10 bases from V and 1 from J, leaving 16 bases between them. The CDR3 loop is CATLRGVSNTEAFF. For the CDR3, the DNA is TGTGCCACTCTTCGGGGGGTATCGAACACTGAAGCTTTCTTT.

The J gene is TRBJ2-7, the V gene TRBV30, with TRBD1 matching 9 bases. CDR1 is GTSNPN and CDR2 is SVGIG in the germline V gene (reference sequence). J lost 3 bases, V lost 5 bases, and 5 bases had no gene match. This CDR3 comprises 13 residues. Written as DNA, the CDR3 is TGTGCCTGGTCGGGACAGGGATTCTACGAGCAGTACTTC. It is translated as CAWSGQGFYEQYF.

The J gene is TRBJ1-2, the V gene TRBV29-1; TRBD1 is a possible D gene (6 bases). The CDR3 runs 13 residues. Between the trimmed V and J ends, which lost 6 bases and 2 bases, there was a span of 13 bases. From germline, CDR1 is SQVTM and CDR2 ANQGSEA. CDR3 DNA sequence: TGCAGCGTCAATACAGGGTACAACTATGGCTACACCTTC. As protein: CSVNTGYNYGYTF.

The chain has TRBV19 and TRBJ1-5; the D is unclear. CDR1 is LNHDA, CDR2 SQIVND, per germline (reference sequence). V was trimmed by 4 bases and J by 7 bases, leaving 14 bases between them. The CDR3 has 14 residues. The CDR3 spells CASSTIGPGQPQHF. CDR3 DNA sequence: TGTGCCAGTAGTACCATAGGACCGGGGCAGCCCCAGCATTTT.

The chain recombines TRBV7-2 with TRBJ2-2; possible D gene TRBD1, 6 bases. This CDR3 is built from 15 residues. The germline CDR1 and CDR2 sequences are SGHTA and FQGNSA. V was clipped by 10 bases and J by 3 bases, with 18 bases between them. The CDR3 DNA reads TGTGCCACCCGGGCCAGGGGCCGGTACACCGGGGAGCTGTTTTTT. The encoded protein is CATRARGRYTGELFF.

The J gene is TRBJ2-6, the V gene TRBV5-1, with 8 bases lining up with TRBD1. The CDR3 runs 16 residues. Germline assignment: CDR1 SGHRS and CDR2 YFSETQ. The J segment lost 2 bases and the V segment lost 4 bases, leaving 5 bases of the junction unmatched. Written as DNA, the CDR3 is TGCGCCAGCAGCCCGGCGGACAGGGCTGGGGCCAACGTCCTGACTTTC. Translation gives CASSPADRAGANVLTF.

The chain joins TRBV5-6 to TRBJ2-7; TRBD1 is a possible D gene (6 bases). Germline CDR1 reads SGHDT; CDR2 reads YYEEEE. The CDR3 contains 13 residues. With 6 bases removed from V and 3 bases from J, the gap between germline ends came to 13 bases. The CDR3 loop reads CASTGGQNYEQYF. The CDR3 region has the DNA TGTGCCAGCACCGGTGGACAGAACTACGAGCAGTACTTC.

The V call is TRBV29-1, the J call TRBJ2-1; D perhaps matches TRBD2 (5 bases). CDR3 length equals 12 residues. Germline V gene lookup returns CDR1 SQVTM and CDR2 ANQGSEA. Trimming pared 4 bases from V and 4 bases from J, leaving 8 bases between. The DNA of the CDR3 is TGCAGCGTTGTGGACTTGTACAATGAGCAGTTCTTC. Amino acid sequence: CSVVDLYNEQFF.

V is TRBV7-2 and J is TRBJ2-7, with D possibly being TRBD2 (6 bases). V lost 6 bases to trimming and J lost 0 bases, with 15 bases between them. CDR1 and CDR2 from the germline V gene are SGHTA and FQGNSA. The CDR3 contains 15 residues. CDR3 bases: TGTGCCAGCAGTCCCCAACGCGGGATCTCCTACGAGCAGTACTTC. Translating gives CASSPQRGISYEQYF.